This TCR beta chain was observed in a study of cytomegalovirus exposure and HLA in healthy donors. Background on the study: Later analysis reported that the 110 or so validation repertoires shared the platform of the roughly 670 first-cohort repertoires.

The data were produced by immunoSEQ multiplex PCR, yet TCRdb's version contains in-frame clones alone and is incomplete. The data show 100,000 to 120,000 clones, with under 85% seen just once and 3% held by the top ten. Broader study findings: The classifier reportedly diagnosed cytomegalovirus status with high sensitivity and specificity. Many donors shared some public TCRs, even though most TCR sequences were rare. Overall, some 160 TCR beta chains were annotated as cytomegalovirus-associated.

Deletions cut 1 base from V and 5 bases from J, with 11 bases between. The CDR3 has 14 amino acids. In germline, CDR1 is MGHRA, CDR2 YSYEKL. Regarding this clone: Its antigen remains unidentified.

This receptor was identified in a woman aged 18 to 35 in good health and CMV-seronegative. The source material was PBMCs. The chain joins TRBV4-1 to TRBJ2-5, with D possibly matching TRBD2 (5 bases). CDR3 bases: TGCGCCAGCAGCCAAGTGGGAGCGTTCGAGACCCAGTACTTC. It translates to CASSQVGAFETQYF.